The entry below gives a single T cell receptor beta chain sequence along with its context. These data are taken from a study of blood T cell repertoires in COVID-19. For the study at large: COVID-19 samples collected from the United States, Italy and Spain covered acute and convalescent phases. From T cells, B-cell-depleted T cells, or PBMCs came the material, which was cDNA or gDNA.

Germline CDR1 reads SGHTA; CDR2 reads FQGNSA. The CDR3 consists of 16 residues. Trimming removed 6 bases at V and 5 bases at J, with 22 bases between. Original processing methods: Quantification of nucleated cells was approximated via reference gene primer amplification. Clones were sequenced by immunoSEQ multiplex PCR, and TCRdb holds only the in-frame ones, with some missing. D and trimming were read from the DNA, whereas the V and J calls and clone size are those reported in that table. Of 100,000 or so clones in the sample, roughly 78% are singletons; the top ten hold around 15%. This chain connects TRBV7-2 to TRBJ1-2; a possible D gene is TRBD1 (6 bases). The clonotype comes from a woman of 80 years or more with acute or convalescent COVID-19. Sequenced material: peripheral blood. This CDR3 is CASRPTGQPLDYGYTF. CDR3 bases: TGTGCCAGCAGGCCTACGGGACAACCTCTTGATTATGGCTACACCTTC. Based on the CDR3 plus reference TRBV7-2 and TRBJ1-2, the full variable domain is GAGVSQSPSNKVTEKGKDVELRCDPISGHTALYWYRQSLGQGLEFLIYFQGNSAPDKSGLPSDRFSAERTGGSVSTLTIQRTQQEDSAVYLCASRPTGQPLDYGYTFGSGTRLTVV.